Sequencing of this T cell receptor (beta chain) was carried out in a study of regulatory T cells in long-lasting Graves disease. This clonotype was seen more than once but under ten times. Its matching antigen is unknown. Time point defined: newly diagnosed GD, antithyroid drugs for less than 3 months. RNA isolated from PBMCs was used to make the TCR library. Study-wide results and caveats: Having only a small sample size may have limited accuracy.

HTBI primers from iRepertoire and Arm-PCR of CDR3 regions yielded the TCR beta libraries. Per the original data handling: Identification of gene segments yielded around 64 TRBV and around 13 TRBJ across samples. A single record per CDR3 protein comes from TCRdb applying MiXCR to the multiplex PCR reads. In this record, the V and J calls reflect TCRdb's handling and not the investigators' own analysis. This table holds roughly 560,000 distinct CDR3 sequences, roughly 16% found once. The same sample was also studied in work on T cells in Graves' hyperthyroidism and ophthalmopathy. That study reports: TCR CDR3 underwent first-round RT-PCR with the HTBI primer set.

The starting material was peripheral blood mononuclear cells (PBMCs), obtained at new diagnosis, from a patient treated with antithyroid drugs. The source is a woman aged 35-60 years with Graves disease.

The CDR3 bases are TGTGCCCGCGGGAACAGTTTGAGACTAGCGGCCCGGGGTTCAGAGACCCAGTACTTC. Translation: CARGNSLRLAARGSETQYF. The chain uses TRBV30 and TRBJ2-5, with 9 nucleotides matching TRBD2. The CDR3 consists of 19 residues. CDR1 and CDR2 from the germline V gene are GTSNPN and SVGIG (reference sequence). V lost 8 bases and J lost 4; bases outside the gene matches: 26.